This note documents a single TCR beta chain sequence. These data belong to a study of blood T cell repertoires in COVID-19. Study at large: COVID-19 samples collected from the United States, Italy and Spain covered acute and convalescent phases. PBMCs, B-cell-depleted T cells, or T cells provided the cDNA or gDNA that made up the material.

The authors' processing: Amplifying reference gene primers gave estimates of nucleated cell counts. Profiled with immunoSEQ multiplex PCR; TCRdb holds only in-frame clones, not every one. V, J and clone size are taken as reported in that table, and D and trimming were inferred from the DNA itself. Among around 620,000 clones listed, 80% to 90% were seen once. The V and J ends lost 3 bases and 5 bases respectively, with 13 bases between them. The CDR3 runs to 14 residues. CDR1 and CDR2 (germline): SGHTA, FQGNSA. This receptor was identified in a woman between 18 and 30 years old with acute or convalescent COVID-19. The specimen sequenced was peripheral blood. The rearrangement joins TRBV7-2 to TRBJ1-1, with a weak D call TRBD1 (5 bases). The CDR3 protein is CASSFLGGMTEAFF. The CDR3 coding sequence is TGTGCCAGCAGCTTTCTGGGGGGTATGACTGAAGCTTTCTTT. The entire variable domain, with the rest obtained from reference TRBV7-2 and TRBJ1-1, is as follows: GAGVSQSPSNKVTEKGKDVELRCDPISGHTALYWYRQSLGQGLEFLIYFQGNSAPDKSGLPSDRFSAERTGGSVSTLTIQRTQQEDSAVYLCASSFLGGMTEAFFGQGTRLTVV.